This T cell receptor (beta chain) is from a study of blood T cell repertoires in COVID-19. The germline CDR1 and CDR2 sequences are MRHNA and SNTAGT. With 6 bases removed from V and 5 bases from J, the gap between germline ends came to 14 bases. The CDR3 totals 14 residues. Data came from immunoSEQ multiplex PCR; TCRdb stores just in-frame clones and leaves some out. Among under 200,000 clones listed, around nine tenths were seen once. This sequence joins TRBV6-4 and TRBJ2-1; D gene uncertain. This sequence originates from a man between 18 and 35 years old with active or convalescent COVID-19. Sequenced input: peripheral blood. CDR3 protein: CASRQNSRNNEQFF. The DNA for the CDR3 is TGTGCCAGCAGGCAGAACAGTAGGAACAATGAGCAGTTCTTC.